Presented here are 20 T cell receptor beta chains from one specimen sequenced in a study of T-cell reconstitution after alpha-beta-depleted transplantation in children. TCRbeta library construction was performed incorporating unique molecular identifiers. TCRdb re-analysed the PCR reads in MiXCR, keeping a single row per CDR3 protein. This sample carries roughly 300,000 distinct CDR3 sequences, around 10% of them seen once, and the ten largest clones take 20% to 30%. Sequencing was performed on peripheral blood, taken 180 days after TCRalphabeta/CD19-depleted stem cell transplant. These receptors originate from a male patient aged 2-15 years who had a stem cell transplant for chronic granulomatous disease, so the T cells may come from the graft donor.

As regards this clonotype: A much larger clonotype is one base distant, so this may be a read error. The genes are TRBV7-9 and TRBJ2-7; 8 bases match TRBD1. V trimming: 4 bases; J trimming: 7 bases; junction bases outside the gene matches: 6. CDR3 length equals 13 residues. The V gene's germline CDR1 is SEHNR and CDR2 FQNEAQ (reference sequence). The CDR3 region has the DNA TGTGCCAGCAGCTGGCAGGGGGCGCGGGAGCAGTACTTC. This encodes CASSWQGAREQYF.

This clonotype was found many times. The genes are TRBV10-3 and TRBJ2-5, with 10 bases fitting TRBD2. Germline CDR1 and CDR2: ENHRY and SYGVKD. The CDR3 totals 12 residues. After removal of 10 bases from V and 4 bases from J, the junction contained 3 bases not matched to a gene. The CDR3 region has the DNA TGTGCCACCGGACTAGCGGCAGAGACCCAGTACTTC. Translating gives CATGLAAETQYF.

This clonotype was found many times. V and J are TRBV6-1 and TRBJ1-1, with TRBD1 identical over 8 bases. With V trimmed by 7 bases and J by 0 bases, 10 bases remained unmatched. The CDR3 is made up of 16 amino acids. Germline assignment: CDR1 MNHNS and CDR2 SASEGT. The CDR3 spells CASIRTGTKVNTEAFF. In DNA form, the CDR3 reads TGTGCCAGCATTCGGACAGGGACAAAGGTGAACACTGAAGCTTTCTTT.

The sample holds many counts of this clonotype. J is TRBJ1-6 and V is TRBV3-1; D remains ambiguous. Germline CDR1 LGHDT, CDR2 YNNKEL (reference sequence). This CDR3 comprises 14 residues. V dropped 1 base and J dropped 6 bases, with 7 bases sitting between them. CDR3 sequence: CASSQGALNSPLHF. The CDR3 bases are TGTGCCAGCAGCCAAGGGGCCCTTAATTCACCCCTCCACTTT.

This clonotype has ten or more counts. V and J are TRBV24-1 and TRBJ2-1; perhaps TRBD1 as D (8 bases). Between the trimmed V and J ends, which lost 4 bases and 3 bases, there was a span of 15 bases. The CDR3 totals 16 residues. Germline assignment: CDR1 KGHDR and CDR2 SFDVKD. The CDR3 sequence: CATSDPTGGGYNEQFF. The CDR3 DNA reads as TGTGCCACCAGTGACCCTACAGGGGGGGGCTACAATGAGCAGTTCTTC.

This clonotype was seen a handful of times. CDR3 coding DNA: TGTGCCAGCAGTCTCGGGTTGACTAGCGGAACCTACGAGCAGTACTTC. Translated, it gives CASSLGLTSGTYEQYF. The V gene is TRBV28, the J gene TRBJ2-7; 9 bases map to TRBD2. This CDR3 comprises 16 residues. V lost 5 bases and J lost 2; bases outside the gene matches: 10. Germline loops: CDR1 MDHEN, CDR2 SYDVKM.

This clonotype was counted only a few times. The genes are TRBV19 and TRBJ2-3; 9 bases agree with TRBD2. V lost 3 bases and J lost 4; bases outside the gene matches: 14. Per germline, CDR1 LNHDA and CDR2 SQIVND (reference sequence). This CDR3 region has 18 residues. CDR3 nucleotide sequence: TGTGCCAGTAGTATTTTGAGATTAGCGGGAGTGTCCCCAGATACGCAGTATTTT. It is translated as CASSILRLAGVSPDTQYF.

This clonotype was seen at least ten times. V and J are TRBV6-5 and TRBJ2-5; TRBD1 matches 11 bases. CDR1 is MNHEY and CDR2 is SVGAGI in the germline V gene. The trim removed 4 bases at V and 3 bases at J, leaving 10 bases unmatched. The CDR3 totals 17 residues. The CDR3 is CASSLYAGTGGKETQYF. DNA for the CDR3: TGTGCCAGCAGTTTATACGCCGGGACAGGGGGGAAAGAGACCCAGTACTTC.

This clonotype was observed many times. The CDR3 DNA reads TGCGCCAGCAGCCAAGAGGGTGGCTCCTACAATGAGCAGTTCTTC. It codes for CASSQEGGSYNEQFF. The chain recombines TRBV4-3 with TRBJ2-1; D remains unclear. In germline, CDR1 is LGHNA, CDR2 YSLEER. This CDR3 has 15 residues. The ends were cut back, 0 bases at V and 0 bases at J, with 6 bases in the middle.

This clonotype was seen a handful of times. The genes are TRBV9 and TRBJ2-5; possibly TRBD2 for D (5 bases). The V gene's germline CDR1 is SGDLS and CDR2 YYNGEE. The CDR3 has 15 residues. The ends were cut back, 0 bases at V and 1 base at J, with 10 bases in the middle. For the CDR3, the DNA is TGTGCCAGCAGCGTAGAAGCCAGCGGCCAAGAGACCCAGTACTTC. Amino acids: CASSVEASGQETQYF.

This clonotype was detected ten times or more. V gene TRBV7-6 combines with J gene TRBJ2-5; D not resolved. Trimming shortened V by 1 base and J by 5 bases, and 17 bases separated the two germline ends. The V gene's germline CDR1 is SGHVS and CDR2 FNYEAQ. The CDR3 spans 16 residues. CDR3 sequence (DNA): TGTGCCAGCAGCTTAGGTCCCCGGACCCTACGGGAGACCCAGTACTTC. It translates to CASSLGPRTLRETQYF.

Details on this clonotype: An end of the junction does not agree with germline; a read error may underlie this. This sequence joins TRBV5-5 and TRBJ1-2, with 8 bases that match TRBD1. The CDR3 extends over 17 amino acids. CDR1 and CDR2 from the germline V gene are SGHKS and YYEKEE (reference sequence). CDR3 in DNA: TGTGCCAGCAGCTTTCCCACTGGACAGGGATCTAACTATAGCTACACCTTC. Its protein is CASSFPTGQGSNYSYTF. Full variable domain (missing parts from reference TRBV5-5 and TRBJ1-2): DAGVTQSPTHLIKTRGQQVTLRCSPISGHKSVSWYQQVLGQGPQFIFQYYEKEERGRGNFPDRFSARQFPNYSSELNVNALLLGDSALYLCASSFPTGQGSNYSYTFGSGTRLTVV.

Concerning this clonotype itself: A much larger clone lies a single base off, so this may be a read error. The V call is TRBV12-3 or TRBV12-4, the J call TRBJ2-6; D gene ambiguous. CDR3 length: 14 residues. CDR3 protein: CASSISSRANVLTF. The CDR3 region has the DNA TGTGCCAGCAGCATTTCCTCTCGGGCCAACGTCCTGACTTTC.

The V call is TRBV7-8, the J call TRBJ2-3; weak D call: TRBD2 (5 bases). V shed 3 bases and J shed 0 bases, with 10 bases lying between them. The CDR3 is 15 amino acids. Germline V CDR1 and CDR2: SGHVS, FQNEAQ. The DNA of the CDR3 is TGTGCCAGCAGCTTTGGAGCGGACAGCACAGATACGCAGTATTTT. It translates to CASSFGADSTDTQYF.

This clonotype showed up many times. This rearrangement joins TRBV10-1 to TRBJ2-1; D remains ambiguous. This CDR3 is built from 14 residues. Trimming pared 3 bases from V and 4 bases from J, leaving 10 bases between. Germline V gene sequence: CDR1 WNHNN, CDR2 SYGVQD (reference sequence). DNA for the CDR3: TGCGCCAGCAGTGATCTGAGCGCATACAATGAGCAGTTCTTC. Protein: CASSDLSAYNEQFF.

The table lists this clonotype with many counts. V gene TRBV18 combines with J gene TRBJ2-2; the match to TRBD1 covers 7 bases. The CDR3 extends over 17 amino acids. Trimming at V came to 2 bases and at J to 2 bases, leaving 8 bases not matched to a gene. Germline CDR1 reads KGHSH; CDR2 reads LQKENI. CDR3 protein: CASSPSDTGANTGELFF. CDR3 DNA sequence: TGTGCCAGCTCACCATCGGATACAGGGGCCAACACCGGGGAGCTGTTTTTT.

This clonotype was seen at least ten times. The V gene is TRBV25-1, the J gene TRBJ2-7; D may be TRBD1 (5 bases). The CDR3 has 12 residues. With 4 bases removed from V and 3 bases from J, the gap between germline ends came to 7 bases. Looked up from germline, CDR1 is MGHDK and CDR2 is SYGVNS. CDR3 loop: CASSVQGYEQYF. Written as DNA, the CDR3 is TGTGCCAGCAGTGTCCAGGGCTACGAGCAGTACTTC.

The gene calls are TRBV1 and TRBJ1-2. TRBV1 is a known pseudogene. This CDR3 has 13 amino acids. Here the CDR3 reads CTSSQDLVPGGTF. The DNA for the CDR3 is TGCACCAGCAGCCAAGATCTTGTCCCCGGAGGGACCTTC.

This clonotype was seen many times. The chain employs TRBV28 and TRBJ2-1, with 9 bases fitting TRBD2. Germline loops: CDR1 MDHEN, CDR2 SYDVKM. The CDR3 is 14 amino acids. Trimming cost V 7 bases and J 2 bases; bases outside gene matches: 3. CDR3 nucleotide sequence: TGTGCCAGCACGGCTAGCGGGGCCTACAATGAGCAGTTCTTC. It encodes CASTASGAYNEQFF. The full variable domain, its missing parts supplied by reference TRBV28 and TRBJ2-1, is DVKVTQSSRYLVKRTGEKVFLECVQDMDHENMFWYRQDPGLGLRLIYFSYDVKMKEKGDIPEGYSVSREKKERFSLILESASTNQTSMYLCASTASGAYNEQFFGPGTRLTVL.

There are many counts of this clonotype. Compared with germline, one end of the junction differs, possibly owing to a read error. The genes are TRBV5-1 and TRBJ2-5, with D possibly matching TRBD1 (7 bases). Germline V gives CDR1 SGHRS, CDR2 YFSETQ. The CDR3 is 12 residues long. CDR3 DNA: TGTGCCAGCAGTTCAGGGGGGGAGACCCAGTACTTC. As protein: CASSSGGETQYF.